The 12 T cell receptor beta chains reported below all come from one sample, sequenced in a study of cytomegalovirus exposure and HLA in healthy donors. Repertoires were generated with immunoSEQ multiplex PCR, while TCRdb's copy carries only in-frame clones and drops some. The profile covers 300,000 to 400,000 clones, with about nine tenths appearing a single time and approximately 0.8% taken by the ten largest. The sequenced sample consisted of PBMCs. Every receptor here comes from a woman under 30 in good health and CMV-seronegative.

V usage is TRBV4-2 and J usage is TRBJ2-2; 8 bases are a match to TRBD2. CDR1 LGHNA and CDR2 YNFKEQ come from the germline V gene. The trim removed 6 bases at V and 5 bases at J, leaving 8 bases unmatched. This CDR3 is built from 15 residues. The CDR3 region has the DNA TGTGCCAGCAGGCAAACGGGGGGGATAACCGGGGAGCTGTTTTTT. Amino acid sequence: CASRQTGGITGELFF.

The gene calls are TRBV27 and TRBJ2-1, with 10 bases fitting TRBD2. Germline lookup yields CDR1 MNHEY and CDR2 SMNVEV (reference sequence). CDR3 length: 17 residues. V gave up 6 bases and J gave up 9 bases; unmatched junction bases: 17. CDR3 sequence (DNA): TGTGCCAGCAGCCCCCTTTCCCCTAGCGGGAGTAAGGGTGAGCAGTTCTTC. As protein: CASSPLSPSGSKGEQFF.

The chain couples TRBV7-9 to TRBJ2-5; D call uncertain. Per the germline V gene, CDR1 is SEHNR and CDR2 is FQNEAQ (reference sequence). Trimming took 1 base from V and 5 from J, leaving 11 bases between them. The CDR3 has 14 amino acids. The CDR3 sequence is CASSLVGSLETQYF. The CDR3 DNA reads as TGTGCCAGCAGCTTAGTGGGCAGCCTCGAGACCCAGTACTTC.

The chain uses TRBV6-1 and TRBJ2-7; TRBD1 is a possible D gene (6 bases). The CDR3 is made up of 15 amino acids. CDR1 is MNHNS, CDR2 SASEGT, per germline. Trimming took 7 bases from V and 2 from J, leaving 18 bases between them. The CDR3 sequence is CASTWTARATYEQYF. DNA for the CDR3: TGTGCCAGCACCTGGACAGCCCGGGCCACCTACGAGCAGTACTTC.

The chain has TRBV27 and TRBJ1-2; 9 nucleotides line up with TRBD1. The CDR3 loop spans 17 amino acids. Per germline, CDR1 MNHEY and CDR2 SMNVEV (reference sequence). The ends lost 0 bases at V and 3 bases at J; junction bases unmatched: 8. The CDR3, as DNA: TGTGCCAGCAGTTTATCGGGATCGGGACAGGGAGACTATGGCTACACCTTC. Protein product: CASSLSGSGQGDYGYTF.

The chain is built from TRBV27 and TRBJ2-2; TRBD2 might be the D (6 bases). The germline V gene has CDR1 MNHEY and CDR2 SMNVEV (reference sequence). Deletions cut 3 bases from V and 0 bases from J, with 23 bases between. This CDR3 is 20 amino acids long. CDR3 region: CASSFHPPGLQNPNTGELFF. Written as DNA, the CDR3 is TGTGCCAGCAGTTTCCACCCCCCGGGACTCCAGAATCCGAACACCGGGGAGCTGTTTTTT.

The genes are TRBV27 and TRBJ1-2, with 9 bases aligning to TRBD1. J was trimmed by 2 bases and V by 3 bases; bases with no gene match: 4. CDR3 length equals 15 residues. The germline CDR1 and CDR2 sequences are MNHEY and SMNVEV (reference sequence). Written as DNA, the CDR3 is TGTGCCAGCAGTTTGGTGGGACAGGGAAACTATGGCTACACCTTC. It translates to CASSLVGQGNYGYTF.

The sample holds a few counts of this clone. The chain joins TRBV29-1 to TRBJ2-3, with a possible D match to TRBD2 (5 bases). Trimming removed 7 bases at V and 3 bases at J, with 17 bases between. Germline CDR1 and CDR2: SQVTM and ANQGSEA. CDR3 size: 14 residues. For the CDR3, the DNA is TGCAGCGGCTACCGGGATCAGCAGACAGATACGCAGTATTTT. This gives the protein CSGYRDQQTDTQYF.

The V gene is TRBV25-1, the J gene TRBJ2-3, with 8 bases matching TRBD2. V lost 6 bases and J lost 0; bases outside the gene matches: 11. CDR1 is MGHDK and CDR2 is SYGVNS in the germline V gene. The CDR3 extends over 17 amino acids. In DNA, the CDR3 is TGTGCCAGCAGGCCGGGGGGGGGTAGCGGGAGCACAGATACGCAGTATTTT. It translates to CASRPGGGSGSTDTQYF.

This clone has only one observation. The chain carries TRBV9 and TRBJ1-3; TRBD1 is a possible D gene (6 bases). V lost 6 bases and J 3 bases, leaving 13 bases between the germline ends. The CDR3 contains 14 residues. Germline CDR1 is SGDLS and CDR2 is YYNGEE. CDR3: CASTWGLDGNTIYF. CDR3 DNA: TGTGCCAGCACCTGGGGGCTTGATGGAAACACCATATATTTT.

This clone was detected a few times. V is TRBV28 and J is TRBJ1-5, with 7 nucleotides matching TRBD1. Trimming took 8 bases from V and 7 from J; bases not matched to a gene: 8. The germline CDR1 and CDR2 sequences are MDHEN and SYDVKM. The CDR3 consists of 13 residues. This chain's CDR3 is CASWGQSYQPQHF. The CDR3 DNA follows: TGTGCCAGCTGGGGACAGTCGTACCAGCCCCAGCATTTT.

The chain has TRBV6-5 and TRBJ2-1, with 9 bases matching TRBD2. There are 14 residues in the CDR3. The V gene end was trimmed by 10 bases and the J gene end by 9 bases; junction bases not matched to a gene: 13. CDR1 and CDR2 from the germline V gene are MNHEY and SVGAGI. CDR3 sequence: CATDAGGPSGEQFF. In nucleotides, the CDR3 is TGTGCCACCGATGCGGGAGGGCCCTCGGGTGAGCAGTTCTTC.